These T cell receptor beta chains were read from a single sample in a study of blood T cell repertoires in COVID-19. Profiling relied on immunoSEQ multiplex PCR, and the TCRdb table lists in-frame clones only, not all of them. The sample lists about 93,000 clones; around four fifths were seen once. Sequenced input: peripheral blood. These receptors were collected from a human donor in a cohort sampled during active COVID-19. Both conserved end residues are part of each CDR3. D genes are given only for firm matches. Some rows have no size entry. The others give once, few or many, or a class for an expanded clone.

J: TRBJ2-1
V: TRBV7-3
D: -
size: -
DNA: TGTGCCAGCAGCAGATCCGGGACTCAGTACAATGAGCAGTTCTTC
CDR3: CASSRSGTQYNEQFF

J: TRBJ2-5
V: TRBV20-1
D: -
size: -
DNA: TGCAGTTTCGACAGCCGCGAGACCCAGTACTTC
CDR3: CSFDSRETQYF

J: TRBJ2-7
V: TRBV19
D: TRBD1
size: -
DNA: TGTGCCAGTAGTAAATTGACAGGGCTTACCTACGAGCAGTACTTC
CDR3: CASSKLTGLTYEQYF

J: TRBJ1-1
V: TRBV7-9
D: -
size: -
DNA: TGTGCCAGCAGCTTTTGGGGCATGAACACTGAAGCTTTCTTT
CDR3: CASSFWGMNTEAFF

J: TRBJ1-5
V: TRBV7-3
D: -
size: -
DNA: TGTGCCAGCAGCCCCGCGGGGGCAGGTCAGCCCCAGCATTTT
CDR3: CASSPAGAGQPQHF

J: TRBJ2-1
V: TRBV2
D: TRBD1
size: -
DNA: TGTGCCAGCAGTGAAGGCAGGGGGTCATACAATGAGCAGTTCTTC
CDR3: CASSEGRGSYNEQFF

J: TRBJ2-7
V: TRBV19
D: TRBD2
size: few
DNA: TGTGCCAGTAGTATAACTAGCGGGAGTTACGAGCAGTACTTC
CDR3: CASSITSGSYEQYF

J: TRBJ2-3
V: TRBV5-1
D: TRBD2
size: -
DNA: TGCGCCAGTAAAAGCGGGGATAGGTTCCCAGATACGCAGTATTTT
CDR3: CASKSGDRFPDTQYF

J: TRBJ2-1
V: TRBV28
D: TRBD2
size: -
DNA: TGTGCCAGCAGTTTGGGCGGGAGCTCCTACAATGAGCAGTTCTTC
CDR3: CASSLGGSSYNEQFF

J: TRBJ2-1
V: TRBV7-3
D: TRBD1
size: few
DNA: TGTGCCAGCAGCACCACCCCGGGACAGTACAATGAGCAGTTCTTC
CDR3: CASSTTPGQYNEQFF

J: TRBJ1-6
V: TRBV7-9
D: TRBD1
size: few
DNA: TGTGCCAGCACCTCCGGGGGGACAGGGTATTCACCCCTCCACTTT
CDR3: CASTSGGTGYSPLHF

J: TRBJ1-2
V: TRBV15
D: -
size: -
DNA: TGTGCCACCAGCAGAGATAGATCGTATGGCTACACCTTC
CDR3: CATSRDRSYGYTF

J: TRBJ2-7
V: TRBV6-5
D: TRBD2
size: -
DNA: TGTGCCAGCAGTCCAGGTTCGGGGGGTTCCTACGAGCAGTACTTC
CDR3: CASSPGSGGSYEQYF

J: TRBJ1-4
V: TRBV19
D: -
size: -
DNA: TGTGCCAGTAGTATGAAGGGGGCAACTAATGAAAAACTGTTTTTT
CDR3: CASSMKGATNEKLFF

J: TRBJ2-7
V: TRBV28
D: TRBD1
size: -
DNA: TGTGCCAGCAGTTTATGGGGGACAGGGCTTACCTACGAGCAGTACTTC
CDR3: CASSLWGTGLTYEQYF

J: TRBJ1-3
V: TRBV6-5
D: -
size: -
DNA: TGTGCCAGCGGAGCTCGGGGTTCGTCTGGAAACACCATATATTTT
CDR3: CASGARGSSGNTIYF

J: TRBJ2-1
V: TRBV13
D: TRBD2
size: -
DNA: TGTGCCAGCAGCTTAGGGGCGGGAGGGCCTGGGAATGAGCAGTTCTTC
CDR3: CASSLGAGGPGNEQFF

J: TRBJ2-5
V: TRBV3-1/TRBV3-2
D: -
size: few
DNA: TGTGCCAGCAGCCGCGGGGTGGCTAGTAGCCAAGAGACCCAGTACTTC
CDR3: CASSRGVASSQETQYF

J: TRBJ1-5
V: TRBV28
D: -
size: -
DNA: TGTGCCAGCCAGCGGGACCAAAATCAGCCCCAGCATTTT
CDR3: CASQRDQNQPQHF

J: TRBJ1-5
V: TRBV5-6
D: -
size: few
DNA: TGTGCCAGCAGCTTTGGGCAGGGGATCAATCAGCCCCAGCATTTT
CDR3: CASSFGQGINQPQHF

J: TRBJ2-5
V: TRBV12-5
D: -
size: -
DNA: TGTGCTAGTGGTTTCCCCTCCAGGGCCATAACCCAAGAGACCCAGTACTTC
CDR3: CASGFPSRAITQETQYF

J: TRBJ1-3
V: TRBV25-1
D: TRBD1
size: -
DNA: TGTGCCAGCAGTGAAACGACAGGGTTCTCTGGAAACACCATATATTTT
CDR3: CASSETTGFSGNTIYF

J: TRBJ2-7
V: TRBV7-6
D: TRBD2
size: -
DNA: TGTGCCAGCAGCTCCTCGACGACTAGCGGGACCTACGAGCAGTACTTC
CDR3: CASSSSTTSGTYEQYF

J: TRBJ1-1
V: TRBV28
D: -
size: -
DNA: TGTGCCAGCAGTTTATCGATACAGGGGAACACTGAAGCTTTCTTT
CDR3: CASSLSIQGNTEAFF

J: TRBJ1-1
V: TRBV5-1
D: -
size: -
DNA: TGCGCCAGCAGCTCGGGAGGAACGAACACTGAAGCTTTCTTT
CDR3: CASSSGGTNTEAFF

J: TRBJ1-1
V: TRBV28
D: TRBD1
size: -
DNA: TGTGCCAGCAGTACAAGCTGGACAGGGGGAAAAGCTTTCTTT
CDR3: CASSTSWTGGKAFF

J: TRBJ1-1
V: TRBV11-2
D: -
size: -
DNA: TGTGCCAGCACCAATCAGATGAACACTGAAGCTTTCTTT
CDR3: CASTNQMNTEAFF

J: TRBJ1-2
V: TRBV29-1
D: -
size: -
DNA: TGCAGCGTGGTCCTAACTAACTATGGCTACACCTTC
CDR3: CSVVLTNYGYTF

J: TRBJ2-7
V: TRBV2
D: TRBD1
size: once
DNA: TGTGCCAGCAGCCCGGACAGGTACGAGCAGTACTTC
CDR3: CASSPDRYEQYF

J: TRBJ2-7
V: TRBV7-3
D: TRBD1
size: -
DNA: TGTGCCAGCAGCCCACAGGGGGGATCGTACTACGAGCAGTACTTC
CDR3: CASSPQGGSYYEQYF

J: TRBJ2-1
V: TRBV6-6
D: -
size: -
DNA: TGTGCCAGCGGACCTGACAGGCCCCTCTCCTACAATGAGCAGTTCTTC
CDR3: CASGPDRPLSYNEQFF

J: TRBJ2-5
V: TRBV28
D: TRBD1
size: -
DNA: TGTGCCAGCAGTCCCCGACAGGGGGCCGGAGAGACCCAGTACTTC
CDR3: CASSPRQGAGETQYF

J: TRBJ2-2
V: TRBV5-1
D: -
size: -
DNA: TGCGCCAGCAGTCCGTCGGGACACAACACCGGGGAGCTGTTTTTT
CDR3: CASSPSGHNTGELFF

J: TRBJ1-6
V: TRBV28
D: -
size: -
DNA: TGTGCCAGCCGAGAGGGAAGTAATTCACCCCTCCACTTT
CDR3: CASREGSNSPLHF

J: TRBJ1-6
V: TRBV10-3
D: -
size: -
DNA: TGTGCCATCAGGGACTTCATAGAGCGTTCACCCCTCCACTTT
CDR3: CAIRDFIERSPLHF

J: TRBJ2-7
V: TRBV7-8
D: -
size: once
DNA: TGTGCCAGCAGCCGTCAGGCAGACTACGAGCAGTACTTC
CDR3: CASSRQADYEQYF

J: TRBJ1-3
V: TRBV11-2
D: -
size: -
DNA: TGTGCCAGCAGCTTAGTGACACAGGCGAGCTCTGGAAACACCATATATTTT
CDR3: CASSLVTQASSGNTIYF

J: TRBJ2-2
V: TRBV24-1
D: TRBD1
size: -
DNA: TGTGCCACCAGTGACCAACAGGGGGCGCTTAACACCGGGGAGCTGTTTTTT
CDR3: CATSDQQGALNTGELFF

J: TRBJ1-2
V: TRBV24-1
D: -
size: -
DNA: TGTGCCACCAGTAGGGGCCCAAACTATGGCTACACCTTC
CDR3: CATSRGPNYGYTF

J: TRBJ1-6
V: TRBV6-5
D: TRBD1
size: few
DNA: TGTGCCAGCAGTTCCGGGACAGGGTTGTTTAATTCACCCCTCCACTTT
CDR3: CASSSGTGLFNSPLHF

J: TRBJ2-7
V: TRBV12-3/TRBV12-4
D: -
size: few
DNA: TGTGCCAGCAGGCCAGGGTCTAGCGAGCAGTACTTC
CDR3: CASRPGSSEQYF

J: TRBJ2-7
V: TRBV10-2
D: -
size: -
DNA: TGCGCCAGCAGTGATACTGGCGGAAGCTCCTACGAGCAGTACTTC
CDR3: CASSDTGGSSYEQYF

J: TRBJ1-2
V: TRBV19
D: -
size: -
DNA: TGTGCCAGTAGTATAGTAGGAGTCTATGGCTACACCTTC
CDR3: CASSIVGVYGYTF

J: TRBJ2-3
V: TRBV1
D: -
size: -
DNA: TGCACCAGCGGGAGGACCCGACTAGCGGAGGCCTTCTCGGATACGCAGTATTTT
CDR3: CTSGRTRLAEAFSDTQYF

J: TRBJ1-2
V: TRBV20-1
D: -
size: -
DNA: TGCAGTGCTAGTCGGGTGTATGGCTACACCTTC
CDR3: CSASRVYGYTF

J: TRBJ1-2
V: TRBV10-3
D: TRBD1
size: -
DNA: TGTGCCATCAGTGAGGAAGCTACAGGGGGCGGCTACACCTTC
CDR3: CAISEEATGGGYTF

J: TRBJ2-6
V: TRBV28
D: TRBD1
size: -
DNA: TGTGCCAGCAGCCCCGGGGACAGTTCTGGGGCCAACGTCCTGACTTTC
CDR3: CASSPGDSSGANVLTF

J: TRBJ1-5
V: TRBV4-1
D: -
size: few
DNA: TGCGCCAGCAGCCAAGAAAGGTACAGGGCCTTCAATCAGCCCCAGCATTTT
CDR3: CASSQERYRAFNQPQHF

J: TRBJ1-1
V: TRBV5-1
D: TRBD1
size: -
DNA: TGCGCCAGCAGCACACAGGGGTGGGGGACTGAAGCTTTCTTT
CDR3: CASSTQGWGTEAFF

J: TRBJ2-1
V: TRBV10-3
D: TRBD2
size: -
DNA: TGTGCCATCAGTGAGTCTGGCGGGAGGTACGATGAGCAGTTCTTC
CDR3: CAISESGGRYDEQFF

J: TRBJ2-5
V: TRBV7-8
D: TRBD1
size: -
DNA: TGTGCCAGCAGGCCTAACAGGGGGAAGGAGACCCAGTACTTC
CDR3: CASRPNRGKETQYF

J: TRBJ1-1
V: TRBV5-6
D: TRBD1
size: -
DNA: TGTGCCAGCAGCCGGGACAGGTGGGGCACTGAAGCTTTCTTT
CDR3: CASSRDRWGTEAFF

J: TRBJ2-7
V: TRBV28
D: TRBD1
size: -
DNA: TGTGCCAGCAGTTTATCCGGGACAGGGAAGTACCACGAGCAGTACTTC
CDR3: CASSLSGTGKYHEQYF

J: TRBJ1-5
V: TRBV19
D: -
size: -
DNA: TGTGCCAGTAGTATGAGGACAGCCTTCAATCAGCCCCAGCATTTT
CDR3: CASSMRTAFNQPQHF

J: TRBJ2-7
V: TRBV5-1
D: -
size: -
DNA: TGCGCCAGCCGAGACAGTAACTACGAGCAGTACTTC
CDR3: CASRDSNYEQYF